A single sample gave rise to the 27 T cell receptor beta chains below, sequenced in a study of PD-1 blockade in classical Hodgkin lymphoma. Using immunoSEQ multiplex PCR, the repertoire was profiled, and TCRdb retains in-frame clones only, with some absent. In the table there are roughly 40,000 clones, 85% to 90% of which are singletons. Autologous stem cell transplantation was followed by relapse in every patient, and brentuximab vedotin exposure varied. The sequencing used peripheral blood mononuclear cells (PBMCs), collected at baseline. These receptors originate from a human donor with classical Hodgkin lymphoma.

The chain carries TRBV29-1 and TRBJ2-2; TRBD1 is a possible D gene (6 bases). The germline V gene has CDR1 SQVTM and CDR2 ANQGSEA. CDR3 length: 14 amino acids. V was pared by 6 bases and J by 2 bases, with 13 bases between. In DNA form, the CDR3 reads TGCAGCGTGGCGGCAGGGGCCAACACCGGGGAGCTGTTTTTT. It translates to CSVAAGANTGELFF.

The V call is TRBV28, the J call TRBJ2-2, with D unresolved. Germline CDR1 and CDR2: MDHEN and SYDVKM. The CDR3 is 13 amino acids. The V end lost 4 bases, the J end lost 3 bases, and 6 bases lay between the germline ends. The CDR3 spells CASSSTDTGELFF. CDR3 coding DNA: TGTGCCAGCAGTTCGACGGACACCGGGGAGCTGTTTTTT.

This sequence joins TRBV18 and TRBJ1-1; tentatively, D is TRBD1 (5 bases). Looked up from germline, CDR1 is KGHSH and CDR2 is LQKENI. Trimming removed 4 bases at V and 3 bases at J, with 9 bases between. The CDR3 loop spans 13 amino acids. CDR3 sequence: CASSRGGDTEAFF. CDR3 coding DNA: TGTGCCAGCTCACGGGGGGGGGACACTGAAGCTTTCTTT.

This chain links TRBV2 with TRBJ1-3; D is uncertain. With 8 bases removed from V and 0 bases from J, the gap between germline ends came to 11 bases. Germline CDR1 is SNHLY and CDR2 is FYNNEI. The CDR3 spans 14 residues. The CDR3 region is CASGYGTSGNTIYF. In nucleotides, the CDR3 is TGTGCCAGCGGCTACGGCACCTCTGGAAACACCATATATTTT.

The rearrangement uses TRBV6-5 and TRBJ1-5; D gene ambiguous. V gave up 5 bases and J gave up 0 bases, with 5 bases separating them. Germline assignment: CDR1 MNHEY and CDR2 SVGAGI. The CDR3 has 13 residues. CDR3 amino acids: CASSRYSNQPQHF. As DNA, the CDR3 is TGTGCCAGCAGTCGATATAGCAATCAGCCCCAGCATTTT.

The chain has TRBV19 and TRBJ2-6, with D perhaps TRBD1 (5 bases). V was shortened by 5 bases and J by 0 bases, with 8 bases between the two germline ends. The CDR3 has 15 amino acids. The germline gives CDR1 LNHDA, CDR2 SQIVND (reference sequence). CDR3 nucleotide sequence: TGTGCCAGTAGTCCAGGGTACTCTGGGGCCAACGTCCTGACTTTC. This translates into CASSPGYSGANVLTF.

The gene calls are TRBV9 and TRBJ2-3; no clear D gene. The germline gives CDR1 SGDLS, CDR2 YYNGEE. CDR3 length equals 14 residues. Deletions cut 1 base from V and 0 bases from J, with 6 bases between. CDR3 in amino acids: CASSVRESTDTQYF. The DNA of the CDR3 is TGTGCCAGCAGCGTAAGGGAAAGCACAGATACGCAGTATTTT. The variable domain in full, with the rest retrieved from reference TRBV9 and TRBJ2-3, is DSGVTQTPKHLITATGQRVTLRCSPRSGDLSVYWYQQSLDQGLQFLIQYYNGEERAKGNILERFSAQQFPDLHSELNLSSLELGDSALYFCASSVRESTDTQYFGPGTRLTVL.

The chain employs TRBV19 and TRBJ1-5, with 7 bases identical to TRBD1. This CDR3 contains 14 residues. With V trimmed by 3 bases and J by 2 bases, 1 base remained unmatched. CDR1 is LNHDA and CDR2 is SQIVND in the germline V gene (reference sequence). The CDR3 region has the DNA TGTGCCAGTAGTATGGGACAGCGCAATCAGCCCCAGCATTTT. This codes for CASSMGQRNQPQHF.

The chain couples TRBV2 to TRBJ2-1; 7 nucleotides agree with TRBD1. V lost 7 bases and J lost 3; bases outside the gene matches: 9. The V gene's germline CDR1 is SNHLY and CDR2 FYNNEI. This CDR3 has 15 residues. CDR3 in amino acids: CASTVDRAGYNEQFF. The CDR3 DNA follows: TGTGCCAGCACCGTAGACAGGGCTGGCTACAATGAGCAGTTCTTC.

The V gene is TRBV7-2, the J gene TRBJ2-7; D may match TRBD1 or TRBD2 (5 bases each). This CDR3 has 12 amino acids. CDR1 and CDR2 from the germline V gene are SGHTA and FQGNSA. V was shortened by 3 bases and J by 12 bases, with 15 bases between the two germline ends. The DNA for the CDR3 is TGTGCCAGCAGCTTGTTCCGGGACCAGAGGTACTTC. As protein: CASSLFRDQRYF.

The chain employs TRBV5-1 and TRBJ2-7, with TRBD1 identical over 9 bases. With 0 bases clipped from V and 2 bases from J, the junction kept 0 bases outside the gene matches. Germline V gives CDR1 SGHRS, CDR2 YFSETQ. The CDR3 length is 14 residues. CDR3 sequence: CASSLGQGAYEQYF. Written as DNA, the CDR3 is TGCGCCAGCAGCTTGGGACAGGGGGCCTACGAGCAGTACTTC.

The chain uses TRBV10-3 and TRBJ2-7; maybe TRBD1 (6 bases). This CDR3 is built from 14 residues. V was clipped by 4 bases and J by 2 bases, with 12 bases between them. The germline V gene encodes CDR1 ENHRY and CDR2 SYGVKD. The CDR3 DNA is TGTGCCATCAGTGGGACAGAGGGGGCCTACGAGCAGTACTTC. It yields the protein CAISGTEGAYEQYF.

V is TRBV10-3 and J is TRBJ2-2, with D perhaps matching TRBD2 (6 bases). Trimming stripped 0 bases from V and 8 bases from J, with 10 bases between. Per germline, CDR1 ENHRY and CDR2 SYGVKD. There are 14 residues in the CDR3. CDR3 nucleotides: TGTGCCATCAGTGAGTCAGGGGAGGAGGGGGAGCTGTTTTTT. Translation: CAISESGEEGELFF.

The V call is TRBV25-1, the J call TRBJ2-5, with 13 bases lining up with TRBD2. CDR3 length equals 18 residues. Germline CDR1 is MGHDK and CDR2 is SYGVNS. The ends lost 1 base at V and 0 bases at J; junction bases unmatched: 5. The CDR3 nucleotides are TGTGCCAGCAGTGAATTTCGGGGACTAGCGGGGTACCAAGAGACCCAGTACTTC. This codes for CASSEFRGLAGYQETQYF.

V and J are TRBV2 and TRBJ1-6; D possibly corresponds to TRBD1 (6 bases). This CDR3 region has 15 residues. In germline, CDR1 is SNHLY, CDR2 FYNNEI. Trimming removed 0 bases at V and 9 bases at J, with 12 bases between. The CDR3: CASSEAQGFGSPLHF. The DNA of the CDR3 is TGTGCCAGCAGTGAAGCCCAGGGGTTCGGTTCACCCCTCCACTTT. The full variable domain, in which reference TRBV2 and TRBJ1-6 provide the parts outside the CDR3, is EPEVTQTPSHQVTQMGQEVILRCVPISNHLYFYWYRQILGQKVEFLVSFYNNEISEKSEIFDDQFSVERPDGSNFTLKIRSTKLEDSAMYFCASSEAQGFGSPLHFGNGTRLTVT.

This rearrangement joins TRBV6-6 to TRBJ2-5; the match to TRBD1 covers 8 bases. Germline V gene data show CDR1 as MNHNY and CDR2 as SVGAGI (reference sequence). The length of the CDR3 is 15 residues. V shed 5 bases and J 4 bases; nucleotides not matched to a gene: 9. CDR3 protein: CASSLQQGVGETQYF. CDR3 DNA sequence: TGTGCCAGCAGTCTACAACAGGGGGTTGGAGAGACCCAGTACTTC.

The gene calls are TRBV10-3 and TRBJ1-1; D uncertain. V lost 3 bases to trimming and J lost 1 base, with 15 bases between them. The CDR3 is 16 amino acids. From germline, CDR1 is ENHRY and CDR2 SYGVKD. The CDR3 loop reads CAISDRNRRGNTEAFF. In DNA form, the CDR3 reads TGTGCCATCAGTGACAGAAATCGTCGTGGGAACACTGAAGCTTTCTTT.

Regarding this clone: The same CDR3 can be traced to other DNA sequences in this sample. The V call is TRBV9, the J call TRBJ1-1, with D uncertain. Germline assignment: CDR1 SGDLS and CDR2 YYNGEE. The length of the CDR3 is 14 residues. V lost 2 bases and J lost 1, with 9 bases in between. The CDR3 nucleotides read TGTGCCAGCAGCGTGGGGAGCCGGAACACTGAAGCTTTCTTT. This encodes CASSVGSRNTEAFF.

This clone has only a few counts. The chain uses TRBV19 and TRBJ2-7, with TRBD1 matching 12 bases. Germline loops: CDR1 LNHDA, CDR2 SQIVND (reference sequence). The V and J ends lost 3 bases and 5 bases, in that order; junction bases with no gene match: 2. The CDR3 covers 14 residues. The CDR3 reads CASSIGTGGDEQYF. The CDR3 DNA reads TGTGCCAGTAGTATTGGGACAGGGGGCGACGAGCAGTACTTC. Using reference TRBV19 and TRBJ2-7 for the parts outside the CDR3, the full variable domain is DGGITQSPKYLFRKEGQNVTLSCEQNLNHDAMYWYRQDPGQGLRLIYYSQIVNDFQKGDIAEGYSVSREKKESFPLTVTSAQKNPTAFYLCASSIGTGGDEQYFGPGTRLTVT.

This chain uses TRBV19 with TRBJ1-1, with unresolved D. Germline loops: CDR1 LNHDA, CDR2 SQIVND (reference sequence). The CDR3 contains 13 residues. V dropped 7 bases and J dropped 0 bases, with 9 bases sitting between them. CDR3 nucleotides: TGTGCCAGTACGGGCCTCATGAACACTGAAGCTTTCTTT. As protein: CASTGLMNTEAFF.

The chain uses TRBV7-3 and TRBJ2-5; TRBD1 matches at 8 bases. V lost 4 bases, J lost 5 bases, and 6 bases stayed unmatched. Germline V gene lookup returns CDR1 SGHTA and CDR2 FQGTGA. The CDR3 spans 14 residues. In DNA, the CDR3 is TGTGCCAGCAGCTCTACAGGGGGAAGGGAGACCCAGTACTTC. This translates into CASSSTGGRETQYF.

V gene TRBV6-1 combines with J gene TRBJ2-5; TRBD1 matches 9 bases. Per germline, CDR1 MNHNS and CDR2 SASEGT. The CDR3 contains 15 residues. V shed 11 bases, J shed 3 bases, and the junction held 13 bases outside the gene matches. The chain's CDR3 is CASKNRGRGEETQYF. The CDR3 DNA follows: TGTGCCTCAAAGAACAGGGGGCGAGGTGAAGAGACCCAGTACTTC.

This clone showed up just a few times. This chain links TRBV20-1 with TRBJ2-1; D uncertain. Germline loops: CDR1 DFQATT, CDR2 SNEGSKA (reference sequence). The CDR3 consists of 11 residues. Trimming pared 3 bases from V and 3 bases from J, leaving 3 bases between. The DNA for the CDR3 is TGCAGTGCTAGCCGCTACAATGAGCAGTTCTTC. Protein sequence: CSASRYNEQFF.

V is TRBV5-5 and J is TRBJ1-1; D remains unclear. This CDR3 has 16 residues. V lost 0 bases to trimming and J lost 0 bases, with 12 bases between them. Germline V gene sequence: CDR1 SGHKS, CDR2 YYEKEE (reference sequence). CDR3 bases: TGTGCCAGCAGCTTGGGGCTTCACCCCATGAACACTGAAGCTTTCTTT. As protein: CASSLGLHPMNTEAFF.

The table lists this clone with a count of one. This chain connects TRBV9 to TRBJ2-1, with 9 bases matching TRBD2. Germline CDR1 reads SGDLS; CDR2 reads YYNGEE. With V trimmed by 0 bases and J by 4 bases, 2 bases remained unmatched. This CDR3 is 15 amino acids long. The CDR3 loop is CASSVVLAGYNEQFF. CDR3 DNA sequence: TGTGCCAGCAGCGTAGTACTAGCGGGTTACAATGAGCAGTTCTTC.

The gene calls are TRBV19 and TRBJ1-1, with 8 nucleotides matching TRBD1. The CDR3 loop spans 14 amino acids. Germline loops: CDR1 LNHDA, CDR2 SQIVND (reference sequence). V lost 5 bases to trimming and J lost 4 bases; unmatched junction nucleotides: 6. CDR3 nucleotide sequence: TGTGCCAGTAGTTTCTCAGGGGGCCTCACTGAAGCTTTCTTT. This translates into CASSFSGGLTEAFF. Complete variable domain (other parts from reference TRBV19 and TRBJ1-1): DGGITQSPKYLFRKEGQNVTLSCEQNLNHDAMYWYRQDPGQGLRLIYYSQIVNDFQKGDIAEGYSVSREKKESFPLTVTSAQKNPTAFYLCASSFSGGLTEAFFGQGTRLTVV.

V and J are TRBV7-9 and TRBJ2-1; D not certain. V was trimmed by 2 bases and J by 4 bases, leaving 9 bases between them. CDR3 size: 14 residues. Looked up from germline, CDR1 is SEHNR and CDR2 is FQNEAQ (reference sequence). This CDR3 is CASSLSTVYNEQFF. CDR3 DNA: TGTGCCAGCAGCTTAAGTACGGTTTACAATGAGCAGTTCTTC.